One and the same sample provided the 10 T cell receptor beta chains below, sequenced in a study of liver allograft versus peripheral blood T cells. Study-level information: Transplanted livers held T cell receptor repertoires, and these were compared with repertoires in recipients' peripheral blood.

TCRdb reprocessed the reads via MiXCR and lists one record per CDR3 protein. This sample has some 10,000 distinct CDR3 sequences, with about a fifth found just once. These receptors all come from a human patient who had a liver transplant. Among the T cells, some may be from the graft donor.

Judged by abundance, this clonotype is medium-sized. CDR3 DNA: TGTGCCAGCAGTTTTCTAGCGGAGTCCTACAATGAGCAGTTCTTC. Translating gives CASSFLAESYNEQFF. The rearrangement uses TRBV6-5 and TRBJ2-1, with 7 bases fitting TRBD2. Unmatched junction bases numbered 4, after V lost 4 bases and J lost 1 base. The CDR3 length is 15 residues. The germline V gene encodes CDR1 MNHEY and CDR2 SVGAGI.

This clonotype is labeled as medium-sized. The J gene is TRBJ2-1, the V gene TRBV19; D perhaps matches TRBD1 (6 bases). Trimming took off 3 bases at V and 4 bases at J, with 13 bases between the two ends. Germline assignment: CDR1 LNHDA and CDR2 SQIVND (reference sequence). The CDR3 consists of 15 residues. CDR3 nucleotide sequence: TGTGCCAGTAGTATTTTTGGGGGCAAGTACAATGAGCAGTTCTTC. Translating it yields CASSIFGGKYNEQFF.

Sample share makes this clonotype medium-sized. The chain links TRBV18 to TRBJ1-4; D remains ambiguous. The germline V gene has CDR1 KGHSH and CDR2 LQKENI. The CDR3 contains 15 residues. Trimming left V 2 bases short and J 8 bases short, with 15 bases between. This CDR3 reads CASSPTQEDGEKLFF. The DNA for the CDR3 is TGTGCCAGCTCACCAACTCAGGAGGACGGCGAAAAACTGTTTTTT.

By sample share, this clonotype is medium-sized. The chain has TRBV24-1 and TRBJ2-1; D is ambiguous. This CDR3 comprises 13 residues. CDR1 and CDR2 from the germline V gene are KGHDR and SFDVKD. V dropped 2 bases and J dropped 8 bases, with 9 bases sitting between them. The CDR3 region is CATSDWRSYEQFF. CDR3 nucleotides: TGTGCCACCAGTGATTGGCGAAGTTATGAGCAGTTCTTC.

The J gene is TRBJ2-3, the V gene TRBV6-2 or TRBV6-3; perhaps TRBD2 as D (6 bases). CDR1 and CDR2 from the germline V gene are MNHEY and SVGEGT. The V end lost 6 bases, the J end lost 9 bases, and 19 bases lay between the germline ends. This CDR3 spans 14 amino acids. The CDR3 protein is CASSSKLREATQYF. The CDR3 DNA sequence: TGTGCCAGCAGCTCGAAGTTAAGGGAGGCGACGCAGTATTTT.

This clonotype counts as medium-sized. This chain joins TRBV6-1 and TRBJ1-2; 9 bases match TRBD1. The CDR3 contains 15 residues. With V trimmed by 4 bases and J by 4 bases, 7 bases remained unmatched. Germline CDR1 is MNHNS and CDR2 is SASEGT. CDR3 bases: TGTGCCAGCAGTGGGCCGGGACAGGGTTCCTATGGCTACACCTTC. Translation gives CASSGPGQGSYGYTF.

This clonotype was counted between two and nine times. This rearrangement joins TRBV15 to TRBJ1-4; no definite D call. Germline V lookup: CDR1 LNHNV, CDR2 YYDKDF (reference sequence). V lost 5 bases and J 8 bases, leaving 12 bases between the germline ends. The CDR3 is made up of 13 amino acids. The DNA of the CDR3 is TGTGCCACCAGCGGAGTAGGACGGGAAAAACTGTTTTTT. Its translation: CATSGVGREKLFF.

By share, this clonotype ranks as medium-sized. CDR3 in amino acids: CASSYNEQGNEKLFF. CDR3 DNA: TGTGCCAGCAGTTACAACGAACAGGGTAATGAAAAACTGTTTTTT. The genes are TRBV6-5 and TRBJ1-4; possible D gene TRBD1, 6 bases. V gave up 2 bases and J gave up 4 bases, with 11 bases separating them. This CDR3 is 15 amino acids long. Looked up from germline, CDR1 is MNHEY and CDR2 is SVGAGI.

This clonotype counts as medium-sized. The chain employs TRBV29-1 and TRBJ2-7; no firm D call. The germline V and J ends were trimmed by 5 bases and 4 bases, with 12 bases remaining between them. The CDR3 has 12 amino acids. CDR1 SQVTM and CDR2 ANQGSEA come from the germline V gene. The CDR3 loop reads CSVRSQYYEQYF. As DNA, the CDR3 is TGCAGCGTTCGATCGCAGTATTACGAGCAGTACTTC.

This clonotype qualifies as medium-sized (0.01 to 0.1%). V gene TRBV15 combines with J gene TRBJ1-1; the D is unclear. Deletions cut 3 bases from V and 4 bases from J, with 6 bases between. Germline CDR1 LNHNV, CDR2 YYDKDF (reference sequence). The CDR3 spans 12 residues. This CDR3 reads CATSRFTTEAFF. In DNA, the CDR3 is TGTGCCACCAGCAGGTTCACCACTGAAGCTTTCTTT. Looking up the rest from reference TRBV15 and TRBJ1-1 gives the full variable domain: DAMVIQNPRYQVTQFGKPVTLSCSQTLNHNVMYWYQQKSSQAPKLLFHYYDKDFNNEADTPDNFQSRRPNTSFCFLDIRSPGLGDTAMYLCATSRFTTEAFFGQGTRLTVV.